These 5 T cell receptor beta chains share one sample of origin, sequenced in a study of human T cells and chemical hapten exposure. Time point specified: patch test 1, 2 weeks after DPC sensitization. The treatment is: therapeutic diphenylcyclopropenone sensitization with weekly scalp DPC. TCRdb analysed the RACE reads with MiXCR anew, one entry per CDR3 protein. This table has some 340,000 distinct CDR3 sequences, under 8% appearing once. The specimen was whole blood, collected in connection with sensitization to the hapten diphenylcyclopropenone (DPC). These receptors were collected from a young woman with alopecia areata. Some clones in this sample may be carry-over from other donors' samples.

V and J are TRBV12-3 or TRBV12-4 and TRBJ2-3; 9 bases fit TRBD2. The CDR3 sequence is 15 residues long. With 4 bases clipped from V and 4 bases from J, the junction kept 6 bases outside the gene matches. Here the CDR3 DNA reads TGTGCCAGCAGTTCGGGACTAGCTTTGGCAGATACGCAGTATTTT. Translated: CASSSGLALADTQYF.

This clonotype appeared many times. V is TRBV9 and J is TRBJ2-1; D is unresolved. CDR3 length equals 15 residues. CDR1 is SGDLS, CDR2 YYNGEE, per germline. V was clipped by 1 base and J by 8 bases, with 16 bases between them. In DNA form, the CDR3 reads TGTGCCAGCAGCGTAACCGGGTCCCTACAATATGAGCAGTTCTTC. Residues: CASSVTGSLQYEQFF.

The chain uses TRBV29-1 and TRBJ1-2; D is uncertain. V dropped 1 base and J dropped 2 bases, with 8 bases sitting between them. Germline V gene lookup returns CDR1 SQVTM and CDR2 ANQGSEA. The CDR3 has 13 residues. The CDR3 here is CSVEGDGNYGYTF. The DNA of the CDR3 is TGCAGCGTTGAAGGAGATGGGAACTATGGCTACACCTTC. The whole variable domain, filled in from reference TRBV29-1 and TRBJ1-2, reads SAVISQKPSRDICQRGTSLTIQCQVDSQVTMMFWYRQQPGQSLTLIATANQGSEATYESGFVIDKFPISRPNLTFSTLTVSNMSPEDSSIYLCSVEGDGNYGYTFGSGTRLTVV.

This clonotype was counted only a few times. The rearrangement joins TRBV6-5 to TRBJ1-1; D may be TRBD1 (6 bases). CDR1 MNHEY and CDR2 SVGAGI come from the germline V gene. The CDR3 consists of 15 residues. Trimming took off 6 bases at V and 1 base at J, with 15 bases between the two ends. CDR3 amino acids: CASRWTGTPNTEAFF. CDR3 nucleotide sequence: TGTGCCAGCAGATGGACCGGGACACCGAACACTGAAGCTTTCTTT.

This clonotype occurred many times. J is TRBJ2-1 and V is TRBV6-5; TRBD2 agrees at 7 bases. Germline loops: CDR1 MNHEY, CDR2 SVGAGI. This CDR3 spans 13 amino acids. CDR3 nucleotides: TGTGGCTCCGGGGGGTTTATCTACAATGAGCAGTTCTTC. Translating it yields CGSGGFIYNEQFF.